There are many counts of the clone carrying this T cell receptor (beta chain). What it binds is not known. These data are taken from a study of T cells after yellow fever vaccination. On the study more broadly: Any fraction with a low cell number was prepared using SMART-Seq v4 Ultra Low Input.

They built TCR cDNA with 5'RACE template switching, a step that put in a universal primer site and UMIs. MiXCR, run by TCRdb on the 5' RACE reads, gives a single entry per CDR3 protein. The sample contains about 160,000 distinct CDR3 sequences, less than 9% of which appear only once. Germline-derived CDR1 and CDR2 are SGHVS and FQNEAQ. This CDR3 spans 12 amino acids. V was clipped by 3 bases and J by 2 bases, with 4 bases between them. Study observations and caveats: Re-detected after boosting: most primary clones, around 97% of CD4 and under 90% of CD8. Researchers noted that a small share of clonotypes showed up in both CD4 and CD8 compartments.

The TCR comes from a man younger than 35 who received the YFV17D yellow fever vaccine. The sample here was CD4+ T cells sorted from PBMCs, taken about 5 days after the first yellow fever vaccination. The V call is TRBV7-8, the J call TRBJ2-5; no clear D gene. CDR3 region: CASSLGQETQYF. CDR3 sequence (DNA): TGTGCCAGCAGCTTGGGACAAGAGACCCAGTACTTC.